This is a list of T cell receptor beta chains from one sample in a study of persistence of HIV-infected CD4 T cells. This table comes from immunoSEQ multiplex PCR, and its TCRdb copy is limited to in-frame clones, with some not included. The table has about 33,000 clones, approximately 80% seen once. These TCRs' antigens remain unknown. This material consisted of CD4+ T cells sorted from PBMCs after roughly 18-hour stimulation, taken from a patient who received antiretroviral therapy. The source is an adult man with HIV who was CMV-seropositive. Both conserved end residues are part of each CDR3. A D gene is named only where the DNA matches it firmly. The size entry is marked missing in some rows and otherwise reads once, few, many or a size class.

j_call: TRBJ1-1; d_call: TRBD1; v_call: TRBV5-1; clone_size: -; cdr3_nt: TGCGCCAGCACCGTCGGGACAGCGAACACTGAAGCTTTCTTT; cdr3_aa: CASTVGTANTEAFF
j_call: TRBJ1-2; d_call: -; v_call: TRBV18; clone_size: few; cdr3_nt: TGTGCCAGCTCACCGACAGCGGACCCTAACTATGGCTACACCTTC; cdr3_aa: CASSPTADPNYGYTF
j_call: TRBJ2-7; d_call: TRBD2; v_call: TRBV6-2/TRBV6-3; clone_size: -; cdr3_nt: TGTGCCAGCAGCCGGACTAGCGGGGGTCTTTCCTACGAGCAGTACTTC; cdr3_aa: CASSRTSGGLSYEQYF
j_call: TRBJ1-1; d_call: -; v_call: TRBV9; clone_size: -; cdr3_nt: TGTGCCAGCAGCCTACAGGGAATCAACACTGAAGCTTTCTTT; cdr3_aa: CASSLQGINTEAFF
j_call: TRBJ2-3; d_call: TRBD2; v_call: TRBV5-1; clone_size: -; cdr3_nt: TGCGCCAGCAGCCGCCTCGCGCGGGGGAGCACAGATACGCAGTATTTT; cdr3_aa: CASSRLARGSTDTQYF
j_call: TRBJ2-3; d_call: TRBD2; v_call: TRBV7-8; clone_size: -; cdr3_nt: TGTGCCAGCAGCTTATTTACTAGCGGAACAGATACGCAGTATTTT; cdr3_aa: CASSLFTSGTDTQYF
j_call: TRBJ1-4; d_call: -; v_call: TRBV7-2; clone_size: -; cdr3_nt: TGTGCCAGCAGCTCCGACAGCACAAATGAAAAACTGTTTTTT; cdr3_aa: CASSSDSTNEKLFF
j_call: TRBJ1-1; d_call: TRBD1; v_call: TRBV7-2; clone_size: -; cdr3_nt: TGTGCCAGCAGCCGGTTAGGACAGGGTACTGAAGCTTTCTTT; cdr3_aa: CASSRLGQGTEAFF
j_call: TRBJ1-6; d_call: -; v_call: TRBV7-3; clone_size: -; cdr3_nt: TGTGCCAGCAGCGTAAGCTCCTATAATTCACCCCTCCACTTT; cdr3_aa: CASSVSSYNSPLHF
j_call: TRBJ1-5; d_call: -; v_call: TRBV10-3; clone_size: -; cdr3_nt: TGTGCCATCAGTGACAGGGGTCCCCAGCCCCAGCATTTT; cdr3_aa: CAISDRGPQPQHF
j_call: TRBJ2-7; d_call: -; v_call: TRBV5-5; clone_size: -; cdr3_nt: TGTGCCAGCAGCTTGCAAACGGCCCTAGGGGAGCAGTACTTC; cdr3_aa: CASSLQTALGEQYF
j_call: TRBJ1-3; d_call: -; v_call: TRBV4-1; clone_size: -; cdr3_nt: TGCGCCAGCAGCCAAGATAGGGACTCTTCCTCTGGAAACACCATATATTTT; cdr3_aa: CASSQDRDSSSGNTIYF
j_call: TRBJ1-6; d_call: -; v_call: TRBV7-8; clone_size: -; cdr3_nt: TGTGCCAGCAGCTTAGTTGAGCAGAACTCCTATAATTCACCCCTCCACTTT; cdr3_aa: CASSLVEQNSYNSPLHF
j_call: TRBJ2-7; d_call: TRBD1; v_call: TRBV4-1; clone_size: -; cdr3_nt: TGCGCCAGCAGCCAAAGGGCCCTTGGACAGGGGAGGATCGACGAGCAGTACTTC; cdr3_aa: CASSQRALGQGRIDEQYF
j_call: TRBJ2-3; d_call: -; v_call: TRBV29-1; clone_size: -; cdr3_nt: TGCAGCGTTGCCGATCTGAACACAGATACGCAGTATTTT; cdr3_aa: CSVADLNTDTQYF
j_call: TRBJ2-1; d_call: TRBD1; v_call: TRBV6-5; clone_size: -; cdr3_nt: TGTGCCAGCAGGGGACAGTTAGGCATTGAGCAGTTCTTC; cdr3_aa: CASRGQLGIEQFF
j_call: TRBJ1-1; d_call: -; v_call: TRBV7-2; clone_size: -; cdr3_nt: TGTGCCAGCAGCTTACCTCCGGGGCCTGAAGCTTTCTTT; cdr3_aa: CASSLPPGPEAFF
j_call: TRBJ2-7; d_call: -; v_call: TRBV7-2; clone_size: -; cdr3_nt: TGTGCCAGCAGCCGGGACTTAACTAAGCAGTACTTC; cdr3_aa: CASSRDLTKQYF
j_call: TRBJ1-2; d_call: TRBD1; v_call: TRBV6-5; clone_size: -; cdr3_nt: TGTGCCAGCAGCCGGACAGGGAAGAATAACTATGGCTACACCTTC; cdr3_aa: CASSRTGKNNYGYTF
j_call: TRBJ1-2; d_call: TRBD1; v_call: TRBV29-1; clone_size: -; cdr3_nt: TGCAGCGTTGGGGACAGGGGGCAATATGGCTACACCTTC; cdr3_aa: CSVGDRGQYGYTF
j_call: TRBJ1-1; d_call: -; v_call: TRBV6-2/TRBV6-3; clone_size: -; cdr3_nt: TGTGCCAGCAGTTTTCGGGGGCGGAACACTGAAGCTTTCTTT; cdr3_aa: CASSFRGRNTEAFF
j_call: TRBJ2-7; d_call: -; v_call: TRBV28; clone_size: -; cdr3_nt: TGTGCTTCCGCACGGGGTTTGCCCCCCTACGAGCAGTACTTC; cdr3_aa: CASARGLPPYEQYF
j_call: TRBJ1-5; d_call: TRBD1; v_call: TRBV2; clone_size: -; cdr3_nt: TGTGCCAGCAGCAGGACAGGGGAAAATCAGCCCCAGCATTTT; cdr3_aa: CASSRTGENQPQHF
j_call: TRBJ1-4; d_call: -; v_call: TRBV7-6; clone_size: -; cdr3_nt: TGTGCCAGCAGCTCCTTTTCCCCGGGAAGGGAAAAACTGTTTTTT; cdr3_aa: CASSSFSPGREKLFF
j_call: TRBJ1-2; d_call: -; v_call: TRBV29-1; clone_size: -; cdr3_nt: TGCAGCGTTGAAGGCGAACGAGGCAGGGTGGGCTATGGCTACACCTTC; cdr3_aa: CSVEGERGRVGYGYTF
j_call: TRBJ1-3; d_call: -; v_call: TRBV6-5; clone_size: -; cdr3_nt: TGTGCCAGCAGAGGGGTCGCTGGAAACACCATATATTTT; cdr3_aa: CASRGVAGNTIYF
j_call: TRBJ2-5; d_call: TRBD2; v_call: TRBV5-4; clone_size: -; cdr3_nt: TGTGCCAGCAGCTTGGCGGGGGGGCTATCTCAGACCCAGTACTTC; cdr3_aa: CASSLAGGLSQTQYF
j_call: TRBJ2-3; d_call: TRBD1; v_call: TRBV7-8; clone_size: -; cdr3_nt: TGTGCCAGCAGCTTAGGGCGGGGACAGGTCACAGATACGCAGTATTTT; cdr3_aa: CASSLGRGQVTDTQYF
j_call: TRBJ2-7; d_call: TRBD2; v_call: TRBV6-5; clone_size: -; cdr3_nt: TGTGCCAGCAGTTTATCTAGCGGGAGCTCCTACGAGCAGTACTTC; cdr3_aa: CASSLSSGSSYEQYF